This T cell receptor beta chain emerged from a study of blood T cell repertoires in COVID-19. On the study more broadly: Samples came from the United States, Italy and Spain, spanning acute and convalescent COVID-19.

Data came from immunoSEQ multiplex PCR; TCRdb stores just in-frame clones and leaves some out. The data show roughly 74,000 clones, 80% to 90% seen once. The CDR3 spans 13 residues. V dropped 4 bases and J dropped 6 bases, with 9 bases sitting between them. CDR1 and CDR2 (germline): SEHNR, FQNEAQ (reference sequence). The sequencing input was peripheral blood. The chain uses TRBV7-9 and TRBJ2-2; D gene uncertain. The clonotype comes from a woman of 80 years or more with active or convalescent COVID-19. The CDR3 region is CASSSQSSGELFF. The DNA of the CDR3 is TGTGCCAGCAGCTCACAAAGTTCCGGGGAGCTGTTTTTT.